The 17 T cell receptor beta chains below all came from one sample that was sequenced in a study of monozygotic twins with inflammatory bowel disease. Each CDR3 protein gets one entry in TCRdb, which reprocessed the 5' RACE reads and gives no DNA. In total, the table holds approximately 140,000 distinct CDR3 sequences. Source material: blood. These receptors originate from a human donor with ulcerative colitis or Crohn's disease, or a healthy co-twin of an affected twin (not recorded which).

The chain links TRBV29-1 to TRBJ2-1; lacking DNA, the TRBD1 call made by TCRdb goes unchecked. Germline V gives CDR1 SQVTM, CDR2 ANQGSEA. CDR3 length equals 14 residues. The CDR3 protein is CSVQIPVRYNEQFF.

This CDR3 is CASSSGFGNQPQHF. The rearrangement joins TRBV7-2 to TRBJ1-5. This CDR3 comprises 14 residues. Germline V gives CDR1 SGHTA, CDR2 FQGNSA.

The V gene is TRBV5-4, the J gene TRBJ2-5; TCRdb calls TRBD1, which cannot be checked without DNA. The germline V gene encodes CDR1 SGHNT and CDR2 YYREEE (reference sequence). This CDR3 comprises 14 residues. The chain's CDR3 is CASSLGQGSETQYF.

This chain uses TRBV20-1 with TRBJ2-7; TCRdb returns TRBD2, unconfirmable since there is no DNA. The CDR3 loop spans 15 amino acids. CDR1 and CDR2 from the germline V gene are DFQATT and SNEGSKA (reference sequence). The CDR3 loop reads CSARVARTAAYEQYF.

The rearrangement links TRBV7-9 to TRBJ2-7; there is no DNA to check the TCRdb D call of TRBD1. Germline assignment: CDR1 SEHNR and CDR2 FQNEAQ (reference sequence). The CDR3 extends over 14 amino acids. The CDR3: CASSLIDRTYEQYF.

The genes are TRBV9 and TRBJ2-5; TCRdb selects TRBD2, and the lack of DNA leaves this call unchecked. CDR1 and CDR2 from the germline V gene are SGDLS and YYNGEE. The CDR3 runs to 16 residues. This CDR3 is CASSYGLAGGLETQYF.

The chain recombines TRBV5-1 with TRBJ2-2. The CDR3 is 13 residues long. In germline, CDR1 is SGHRS, CDR2 YFSETQ. CDR3 residues: CASFLRSDRELFF.

The chain joins TRBV12-3 or TRBV12-4 to TRBJ1-2; TCRdb returns TRBD1, unconfirmable since there is no DNA. The CDR3 runs to 13 residues. This CDR3 is CASSRGGGYGYTF.

The chain recombines TRBV7-2 with TRBJ1-1; TCRdb designates TRBD1, a call that cannot be tested without DNA. Looked up from germline, CDR1 is SGHTA and CDR2 is FQGNSA. The CDR3 covers 14 residues. CDR3 loop: CASSKIPRGPEAFF.

The rearrangement joins TRBV20-1 to TRBJ1-5. Looked up from germline, CDR1 is DFQATT and CDR2 is SNEGSKA (reference sequence). The CDR3 runs 14 residues. CDR3 sequence: CSARGERFNQPQHF.

The chain couples TRBV7-2 to TRBJ2-5. Germline V CDR1 and CDR2: SGHTA, FQGNSA. This CDR3 has 14 amino acids. This chain's CDR3 is CASSFPDEQETQYF.

The J gene is TRBJ2-7, the V gene TRBV7-9; TCRdb proposes TRBD1, but this gene call is untestable without DNA. The CDR3 contains 12 residues. CDR1 SEHNR and CDR2 FQNEAQ come from the germline V gene (reference sequence). CDR3: CASSFTGFEQYF.

V gene TRBV5-1 combines with J gene TRBJ2-2; the TCRdb D gene call, TRBD1, has no DNA to confirm it. The CDR3 totals 16 residues. Germline CDR1 is SGHRS and CDR2 is YFSETQ. The CDR3 loop reads CASSLVGGDYTGELFF. Full variable domain (rest looked up from reference TRBV5-1 and TRBJ2-2): KAGVTQTPRYLIKTRGQQVTLSCSPISGHRSVSWYQQTPGQGLQFLFEYFSETQRNKGNFPGRFSGRQFSNSRSEMNVSTLELGDSALYLCASSLVGGDYTGELFFGEGSRLTVL.

The chain has TRBV5-1 and TRBJ2-3; TCRdb's D gene call, TRBD1, goes unchecked for lack of DNA. There are 14 residues in the CDR3. From germline, CDR1 is SGHRS and CDR2 YFSETQ. The CDR3 region is CASSLLTGPDTQYF.

J is TRBJ2-2 and V is TRBV7-6; as DNA is missing, the TRBD1 call by TCRdb cannot be tested. CDR3 length: 13 residues. The germline V gene has CDR1 SGHVS and CDR2 FNYEAQ. The CDR3 is CASSLSGAGELFF.

The gene calls are TRBV7-9 and TRBJ2-4; TCRdb returns TRBD2, unconfirmable since there is no DNA. The CDR3 loop spans 15 amino acids. CDR1 is SEHNR, CDR2 FQNEAQ, per germline (reference sequence). CDR3 sequence: CASSLIGDSRPIQYF.

The chain is built from TRBV15 and TRBJ2-3; the TCRdb D gene call, TRBD1, has no DNA to confirm it. This CDR3 is built from 17 residues. Germline CDR1 LNHNV, CDR2 YYDKDF (reference sequence). CDR3 sequence reads: CATSRRRATLTGDTQYF.